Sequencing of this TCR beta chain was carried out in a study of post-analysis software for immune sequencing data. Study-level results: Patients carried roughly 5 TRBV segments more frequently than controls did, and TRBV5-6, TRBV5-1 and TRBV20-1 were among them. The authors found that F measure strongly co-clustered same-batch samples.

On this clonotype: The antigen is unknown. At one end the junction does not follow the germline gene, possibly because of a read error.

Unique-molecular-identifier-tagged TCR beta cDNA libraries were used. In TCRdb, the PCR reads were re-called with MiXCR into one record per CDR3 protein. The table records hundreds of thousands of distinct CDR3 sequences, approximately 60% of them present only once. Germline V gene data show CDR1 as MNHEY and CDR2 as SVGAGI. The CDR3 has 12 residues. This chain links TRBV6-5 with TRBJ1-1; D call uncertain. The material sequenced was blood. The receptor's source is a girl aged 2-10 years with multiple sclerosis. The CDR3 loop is CASSSANTQAFF. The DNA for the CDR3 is TGTGCCAGCAGTTCCGCTAACACTCAAGCTTTCTTT.